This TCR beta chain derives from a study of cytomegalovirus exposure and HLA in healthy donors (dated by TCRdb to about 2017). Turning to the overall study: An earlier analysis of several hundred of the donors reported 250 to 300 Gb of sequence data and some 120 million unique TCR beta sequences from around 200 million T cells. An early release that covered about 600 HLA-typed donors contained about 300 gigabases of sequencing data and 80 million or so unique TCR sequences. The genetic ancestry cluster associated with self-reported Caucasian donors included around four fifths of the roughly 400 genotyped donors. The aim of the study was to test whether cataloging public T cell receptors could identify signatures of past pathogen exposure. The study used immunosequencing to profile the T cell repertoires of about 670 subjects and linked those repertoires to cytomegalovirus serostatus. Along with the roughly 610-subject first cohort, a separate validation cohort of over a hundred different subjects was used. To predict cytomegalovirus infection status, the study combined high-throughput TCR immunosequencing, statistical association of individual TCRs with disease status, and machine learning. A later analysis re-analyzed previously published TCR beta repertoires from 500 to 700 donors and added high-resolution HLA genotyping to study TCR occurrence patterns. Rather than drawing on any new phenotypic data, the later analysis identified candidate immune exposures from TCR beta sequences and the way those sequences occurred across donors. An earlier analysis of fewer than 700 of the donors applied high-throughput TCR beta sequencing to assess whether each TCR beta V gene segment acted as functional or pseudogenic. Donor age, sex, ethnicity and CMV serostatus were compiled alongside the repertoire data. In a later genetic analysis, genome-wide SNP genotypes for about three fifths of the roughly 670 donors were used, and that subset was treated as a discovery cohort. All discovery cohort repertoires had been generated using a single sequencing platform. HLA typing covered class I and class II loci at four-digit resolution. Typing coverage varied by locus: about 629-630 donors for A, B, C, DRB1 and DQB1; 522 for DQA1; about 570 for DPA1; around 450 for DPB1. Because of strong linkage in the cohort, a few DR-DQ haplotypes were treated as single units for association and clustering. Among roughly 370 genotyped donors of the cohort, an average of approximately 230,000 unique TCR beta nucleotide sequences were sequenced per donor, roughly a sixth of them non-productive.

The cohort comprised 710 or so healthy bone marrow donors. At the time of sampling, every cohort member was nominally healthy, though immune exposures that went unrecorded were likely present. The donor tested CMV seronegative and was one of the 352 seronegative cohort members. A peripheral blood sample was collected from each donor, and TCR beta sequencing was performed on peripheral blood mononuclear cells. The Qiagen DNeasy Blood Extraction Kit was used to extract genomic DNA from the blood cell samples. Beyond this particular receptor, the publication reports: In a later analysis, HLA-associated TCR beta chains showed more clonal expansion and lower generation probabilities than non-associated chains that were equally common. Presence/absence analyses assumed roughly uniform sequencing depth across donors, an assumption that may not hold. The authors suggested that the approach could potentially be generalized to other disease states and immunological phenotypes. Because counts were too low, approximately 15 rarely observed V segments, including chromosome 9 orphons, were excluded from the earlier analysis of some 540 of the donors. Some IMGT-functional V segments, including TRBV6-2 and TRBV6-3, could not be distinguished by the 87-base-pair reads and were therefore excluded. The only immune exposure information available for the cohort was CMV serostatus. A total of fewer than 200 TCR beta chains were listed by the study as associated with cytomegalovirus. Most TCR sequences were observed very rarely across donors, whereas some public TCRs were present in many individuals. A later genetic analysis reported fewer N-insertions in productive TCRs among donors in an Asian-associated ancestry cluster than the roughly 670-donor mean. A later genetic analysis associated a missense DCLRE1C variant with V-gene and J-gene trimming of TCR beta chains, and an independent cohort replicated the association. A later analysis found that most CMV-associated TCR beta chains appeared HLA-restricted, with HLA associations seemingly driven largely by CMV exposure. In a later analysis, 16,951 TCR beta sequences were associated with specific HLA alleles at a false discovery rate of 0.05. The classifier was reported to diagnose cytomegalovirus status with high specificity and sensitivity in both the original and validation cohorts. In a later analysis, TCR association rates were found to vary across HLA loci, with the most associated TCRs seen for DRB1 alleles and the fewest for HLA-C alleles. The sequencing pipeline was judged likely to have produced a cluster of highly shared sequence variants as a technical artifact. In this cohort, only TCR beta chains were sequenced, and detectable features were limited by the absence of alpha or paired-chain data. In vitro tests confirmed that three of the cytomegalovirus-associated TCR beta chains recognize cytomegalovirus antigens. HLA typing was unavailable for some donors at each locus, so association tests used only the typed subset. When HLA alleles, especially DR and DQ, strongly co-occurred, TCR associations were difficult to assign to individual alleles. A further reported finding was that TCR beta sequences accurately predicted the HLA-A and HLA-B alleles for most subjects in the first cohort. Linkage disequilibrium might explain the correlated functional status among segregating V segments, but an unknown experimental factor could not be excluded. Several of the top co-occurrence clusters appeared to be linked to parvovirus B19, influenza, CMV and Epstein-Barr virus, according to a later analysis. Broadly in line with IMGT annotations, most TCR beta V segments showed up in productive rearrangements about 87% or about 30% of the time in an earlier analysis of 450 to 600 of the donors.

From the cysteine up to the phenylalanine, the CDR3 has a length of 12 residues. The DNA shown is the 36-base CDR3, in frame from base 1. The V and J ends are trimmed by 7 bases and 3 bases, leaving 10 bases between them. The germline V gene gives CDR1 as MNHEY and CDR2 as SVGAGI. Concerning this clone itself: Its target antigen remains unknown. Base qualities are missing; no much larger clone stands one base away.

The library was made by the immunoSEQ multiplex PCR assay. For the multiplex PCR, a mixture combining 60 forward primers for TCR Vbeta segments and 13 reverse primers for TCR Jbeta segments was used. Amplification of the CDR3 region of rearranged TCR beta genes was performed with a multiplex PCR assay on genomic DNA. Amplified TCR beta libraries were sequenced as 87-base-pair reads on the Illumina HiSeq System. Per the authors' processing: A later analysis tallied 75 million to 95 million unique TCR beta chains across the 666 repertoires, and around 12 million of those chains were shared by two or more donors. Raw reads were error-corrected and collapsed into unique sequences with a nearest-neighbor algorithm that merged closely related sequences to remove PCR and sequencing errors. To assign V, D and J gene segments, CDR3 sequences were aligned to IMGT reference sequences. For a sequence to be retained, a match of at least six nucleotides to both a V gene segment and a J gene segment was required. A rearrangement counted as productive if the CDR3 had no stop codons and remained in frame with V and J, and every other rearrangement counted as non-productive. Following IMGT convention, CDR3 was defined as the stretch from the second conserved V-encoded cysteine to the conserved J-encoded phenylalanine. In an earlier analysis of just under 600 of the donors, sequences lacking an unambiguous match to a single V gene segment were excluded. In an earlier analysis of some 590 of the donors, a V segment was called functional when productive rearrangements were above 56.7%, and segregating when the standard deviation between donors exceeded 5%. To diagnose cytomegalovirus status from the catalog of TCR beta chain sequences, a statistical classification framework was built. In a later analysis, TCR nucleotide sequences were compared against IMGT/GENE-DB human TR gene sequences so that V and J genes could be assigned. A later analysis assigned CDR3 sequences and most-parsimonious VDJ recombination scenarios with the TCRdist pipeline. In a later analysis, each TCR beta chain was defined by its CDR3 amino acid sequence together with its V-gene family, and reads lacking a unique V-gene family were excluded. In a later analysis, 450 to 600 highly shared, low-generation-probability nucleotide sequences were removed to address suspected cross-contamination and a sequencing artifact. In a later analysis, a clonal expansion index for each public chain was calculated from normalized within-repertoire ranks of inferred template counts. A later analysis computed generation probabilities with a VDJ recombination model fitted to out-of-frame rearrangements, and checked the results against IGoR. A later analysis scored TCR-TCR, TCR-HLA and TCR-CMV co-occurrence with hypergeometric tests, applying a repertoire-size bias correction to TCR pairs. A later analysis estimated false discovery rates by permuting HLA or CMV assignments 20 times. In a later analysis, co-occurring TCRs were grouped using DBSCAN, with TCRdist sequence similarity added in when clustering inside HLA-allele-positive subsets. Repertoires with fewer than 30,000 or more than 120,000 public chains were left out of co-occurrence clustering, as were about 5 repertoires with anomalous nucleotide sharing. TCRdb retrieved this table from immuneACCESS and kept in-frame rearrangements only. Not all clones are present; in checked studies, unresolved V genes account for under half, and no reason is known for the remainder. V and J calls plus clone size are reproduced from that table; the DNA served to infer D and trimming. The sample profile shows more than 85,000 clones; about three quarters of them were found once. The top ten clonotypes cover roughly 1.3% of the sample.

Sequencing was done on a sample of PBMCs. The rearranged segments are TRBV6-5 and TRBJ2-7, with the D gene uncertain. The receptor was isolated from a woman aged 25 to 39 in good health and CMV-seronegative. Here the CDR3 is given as CASNAGFYEQYF. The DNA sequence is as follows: TGTGCCAGCAATGCAGGTTTCTACGAGCAGTACTTC.